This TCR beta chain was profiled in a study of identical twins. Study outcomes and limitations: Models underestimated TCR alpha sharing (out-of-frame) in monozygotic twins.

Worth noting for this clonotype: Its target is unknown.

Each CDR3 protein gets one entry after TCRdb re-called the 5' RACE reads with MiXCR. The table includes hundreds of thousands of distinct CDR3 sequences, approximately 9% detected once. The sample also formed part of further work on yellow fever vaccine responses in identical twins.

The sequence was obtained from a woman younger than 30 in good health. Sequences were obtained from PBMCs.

CDR3 sequence reads: CSARDVGGARTDTQYF. CDR3 nucleotides: TGCAGTGCTAGAGATGTAGGTGGGGCCCGCACAGATACGCAGTATTTT. This sequence joins TRBV20-1 and TRBJ2-3, with D tentatively TRBD1 (5 bases). The CDR3 runs to 16 residues. CDR1 and CDR2 from the germline V gene are DFQATT and SNEGSKA (reference sequence). Trimming cost V 0 bases and J 1 base, with 14 bases left between them.